This TCR beta chain came from a study of cytomegalovirus exposure and HLA in healthy donors. Study information: The roughly 120 validation repertoires matched the 500 to 750 first-cohort repertoires in platform, a later analysis reported.

The ends lost 0 bases at V and 0 bases at J; junction bases unmatched: 2. The CDR3 spans 17 residues. Germline V gene lookup returns CDR1 MDHEN and CDR2 SYDVKM. Findings and caveats of the study: Overall, about 160 TCR beta chains were annotated as cytomegalovirus-associated.

Produced via immunoSEQ multiplex PCR; TCRdb's table is partial and in-frame only. The sample consists of about 280,000 clones, roughly 90% of them appearing once. Concerning this clone itself: What it binds is not known.

The sequence derives from a woman between 18 and 29 years old in good health and CMV-seronegative. V gene TRBV28 combines with J gene TRBJ2-3, with 11 nucleotides matching TRBD2. What was sequenced was PBMCs. CDR3 in DNA: TGTGCCAGCAGTTTATGGGCTAGCGGGAGGAGCACAGATACGCAGTATTTT. This encodes CASSLWASGRSTDTQYF. Together with reference TRBV28 and TRBJ2-3, the CDR3 gives the full variable domain: DVKVTQSSRYLVKRTGEKVFLECVQDMDHENMFWYRQDPGLGLRLIYFSYDVKMKEKGDIPEGYSVSREKKERFSLILESASTNQTSMYLCASSLWASGRSTDTQYFGPGTRLTVL.